The 14 T cell receptor beta chains presented below share a single source sample, sequenced in a study of T cell changes during pregnancy in multiple sclerosis. Assay used: immunoSEQ multiplex PCR; TCRdb lists only in-frame clones, some missing. Among tens of thousands of clones listed, 90% to 95% were seen once. Source: peripheral blood, taken in the first trimester of pregnancy. These receptors all come from a female donor in good health, enrolled as a control in a pregnancy study.

J is TRBJ2-4 and V is TRBV27; 8 nucleotides line up with TRBD2. CDR3 size: 17 residues. The germline V gene has CDR1 MNHEY and CDR2 SMNVEV (reference sequence). V was clipped by 2 bases and J by 0 bases; unmatched bases: 6. The CDR3 sequence is CASSLGSGGLAKNIQYF. The DNA for the CDR3 is TGTGCCAGCAGTTTAGGGAGCGGGGGACTAGCCAAAAACATTCAGTACTTC.

The V and J genes are TRBV19 and TRBJ1-5; a weak D match, TRBD1 (6 bases). Trimming removed 4 bases from V and 5 bases from J, with 15 bases in between. The CDR3 runs to 15 residues. Germline V CDR1 and CDR2: LNHDA, SQIVND (reference sequence). CDR3 amino acids: CASSKLRGMDQPQHF. The CDR3 DNA is TGTGCCAGTAGTAAGCTCAGGGGTATGGATCAGCCCCAGCATTTT.

This rearrangement joins TRBV5-1 to TRBJ2-2, with D possibly TRBD1 on 5 matching bases. Germline values: CDR1 SGHRS, CDR2 YFSETQ. The CDR3 is made up of 15 amino acids. The ends were cut back, 0 bases at V and 4 bases at J, with 10 bases in the middle. CDR3 nucleotides: TGCGCCAGCAGCTTGGAGGACACGGGCACCGGGGAGCTGTTTTTT. As protein: CASSLEDTGTGELFF.

The chain is built from TRBV28 and TRBJ2-3; D ambiguous. The CDR3 loop spans 13 amino acids. Trimming left V 5 bases short and J 2 bases short, with 8 bases between. CDR1 and CDR2 from the germline V gene are MDHEN and SYDVKM. The CDR3 region has the DNA TGTGCCAGCAGTCAATCTACCACAGATACGCAGTATTTT. This codes for CASSQSTTDTQYF.

The J gene is TRBJ2-2, the V gene TRBV5-1; D perhaps matches TRBD2 (5 bases). V was pared by 1 base and J by 3 bases, with 10 bases between. The CDR3 runs 15 residues. The V gene's germline CDR1 is SGHRS and CDR2 YFSETQ. The CDR3 DNA reads TGCGCCAGCAGCTTGAGCACGGACTACACCGGGGAGCTGTTTTTT. Its protein is CASSLSTDYTGELFF.

The chain is built from TRBV2 and TRBJ1-1, with 8 positions matching TRBD1. This CDR3 has 15 amino acids. Trimming cost V 5 bases and J 1 base; bases outside gene matches: 6. The germline V gene has CDR1 SNHLY and CDR2 FYNNEI. CDR3 sequence: CASSSGQGRNTEAFF. In nucleotides, the CDR3 is TGTGCCAGCAGTAGTGGACAGGGACGGAACACTGAAGCTTTCTTT.

This chain joins TRBV5-4 and TRBJ2-1; 11 positions match TRBD2. With 3 bases clipped from V and 0 bases from J, the junction kept 5 bases outside the gene matches. Germline CDR1 and CDR2: SGHNT and YYREEE (reference sequence). The CDR3 loop spans 17 amino acids. In nucleotides, the CDR3 is TGTGCCAGCAGCTCCTCCCTAGCGGGAGGCTCCTACAATGAGCAGTTCTTC. This gives the protein CASSSSLAGGSYNEQFF.

The genes are TRBV5-4 and TRBJ2-1, with D possibly matching TRBD2 (6 bases). The CDR3 spans 15 residues. V was trimmed by 7 bases and J by 4 bases, leaving 18 bases between them. CDR1 SGHNT and CDR2 YYREEE come from the germline V gene (reference sequence). The CDR3 region is CASHRGSGEYNEQFF. The CDR3 coding sequence is TGTGCCAGCCACCGGGGGAGCGGAGAATACAATGAGCAGTTCTTC.

Concerning this clone: This sample includes further DNA sequences coding for the same CDR3. CDR3 sequence: CASSLALRGEQYF. The DNA of the CDR3 is TGTGCCAGCAGCTTAGCCCTTCGAGGGGAGCAGTACTTC. The rearrangement uses TRBV7-2 and TRBJ2-7, with D possibly matching TRBD2 (5 bases). Germline CDR1 reads SGHTA; CDR2 reads FQGNSA. Trimming removed 0 bases from V and 7 bases from J, with 10 bases in between. The CDR3 extends over 13 amino acids.

This clone was observed a single time. This chain joins TRBV2 and TRBJ2-5; tentatively, D is TRBD2 (6 bases). The CDR3 covers 14 residues. Trimming cost V 4 bases and J 1 base, with 10 bases left between them. Germline values: CDR1 SNHLY, CDR2 FYNNEI. DNA of the CDR3: TGTGCCAGCAGTGCCGAGGGAGGCCAAGAGACCCAGTACTTC. Translation: CASSAEGGQETQYF. The variable domain in full, with the rest retrieved from reference TRBV2 and TRBJ2-5, is EPEVTQTPSHQVTQMGQEVILRCVPISNHLYFYWYRQILGQKVEFLVSFYNNEISEKSEIFDDQFSVERPDGSNFTLKIRSTKLEDSAMYFCASSAEGGQETQYFGPGTRLLVL.

The chain's CDR3 is CASSELNYGYTF. As DNA, the CDR3 is TGTGCCAGCAGTGAACTGAACTATGGCTACACCTTC. The J gene is TRBJ1-2, the V gene TRBV2; D is unresolved. The CDR3 covers 12 residues. V was shortened by 2 bases and J by 2 bases, with 3 bases between the two germline ends. Per the germline V gene, CDR1 is SNHLY and CDR2 is FYNNEI.

The table lists this clone with a few counts. The J gene is TRBJ1-5, the V gene TRBV5-1; 8 bases agree with TRBD1. The CDR3 extends over 14 amino acids. J lost 7 bases, V lost 5 bases, and 8 bases had no gene match. Germline V gene data show CDR1 as SGHRS and CDR2 as YFSETQ. The CDR3 sequence is CASSPTGGGQPQHF. CDR3 coding DNA: TGCGCCAGCAGTCCTACAGGGGGAGGACAGCCCCAGCATTTT.

The genes are TRBV5-1 and TRBJ2-7; 10 bases align to TRBD1. This CDR3 comprises 15 residues. V lost 0 bases, J lost 2 bases, and 2 bases stayed unmatched. The germline V gene has CDR1 SGHRS and CDR2 YFSETQ. In DNA, the CDR3 is TGCGCCAGCAGCTTGGTGGGACAGGGGCCCTACGAGCAGTACTTC. The encoded protein is CASSLVGQGPYEQYF.

The chain combines TRBV5-1 with TRBJ2-5; 7 nucleotides agree with TRBD1. The germline V gene encodes CDR1 SGHRS and CDR2 YFSETQ. The junction had 7 bases not matched to a gene; V was cut back by 4 bases and J by 4 bases. The CDR3 totals 14 residues. The CDR3 DNA reads TGCGCCAGCAGCCTACAGGGGAAGGGAGAGACCCAGTACTTC. It is translated as CASSLQGKGETQYF.